A selection of T cell receptor beta chains follows, all from one sample in a study of blood T cell repertoires in COVID-19. Profiling relied on immunoSEQ multiplex PCR, and the TCRdb table lists in-frame clones only, not all of them. The repertoire holds roughly 100,000 clones, with less than 90% as singletons. Sequencing was carried out using peripheral blood. The receptor source for this set is a human donor in a cohort sampled during active COVID-19. CDR3s include the opening cysteine and the closing phenylalanine or tryptophan. A D gene is named only where the DNA matches it firmly. Clone size appears in some rows only: once, few, many, or a class for an expanded clone.

TRBJ2-7 TRBD1 TRBV5-4 - CASRVDRYSYEQYF TGTGCCAGCAGAGTGGACAGGTACTCCTACGAGCAGTACTTC
TRBJ2-3 TRBD1 TRBV9 - CASSVVDRGLGTQYF TGTGCCAGCAGCGTAGTCGACAGGGGGTTGGGTACGCAGTATTTT
TRBJ2-1 TRBD1 TRBV7-9 - CASSFTGASYNEQFF TGTGCCAGCAGCTTCACAGGGGCCTCCTACAATGAGCAGTTCTTC
TRBJ2-5 - TRBV18 - CASSPPETGGETQYF TGTGCCAGCTCACCGCCTGAGACAGGCGGAGAGACCCAGTACTTC
TRBJ2-3 TRBD2 TRBV12-3/TRBV12-4 - CASSFMGGDTQYF TGTGCCAGCAGTTTTATGGGGGGGGATACGCAGTATTTT
TRBJ2-4 - TRBV5-4 - CASSLVGENIQYF TGTGCCAGCAGCTTGGTAGGGGAAAACATTCAGTACTTC
TRBJ2-1 - TRBV5-4 - CASSLGVRLSNEQFF TGTGCCAGCAGCTTGGGCGTTCGACTCTCTAATGAGCAGTTCTTC
TRBJ1-4 TRBD1 TRBV6-6 - CASSYTRTGVNEKLFF TGTGCCAGCAGTTACACTCGGACAGGGGTTAATGAAAAACTGTTTTTT
TRBJ2-3 TRBD2 TRBV6-5 - CASSYLAGSTDTQYF TGTGCCAGCAGTTACTTAGCGGGAAGCACAGATACGCAGTATTTT
TRBJ2-3 TRBD2 TRBV7-2 - CASSQRFSGGAITDTQYF TGTGCCAGCAGCCAGCGCTTTAGCGGGGGGGCCATAACAGATACGCAGTATTTT
TRBJ1-5 - TRBV30 - CAWSVSDRLRPQHF TGTGCCTGGAGTGTATCGGACCGACTAAGGCCCCAGCATTTT
TRBJ2-1 - TRBV27 - CASRPPGNEQFF TGTGCCAGCAGACCTCCGGGAAATGAGCAGTTCTTC
TRBJ2-7 TRBD2 TRBV6-2/TRBV6-3 once CASSYSILAGAYEQYF TGTGCCAGCAGTTACTCAATACTAGCGGGGGCCTACGAGCAGTACTTC
TRBJ1-2 TRBD1 TRBV18 - CASSPKGQGPYGYTF TGTGCCAGCTCACCGAAAGGACAGGGGCCGTATGGCTACACCTTC
TRBJ1-3 - TRBV28 medium-sized CASSSPETGNTIYF TGTGCCAGCAGTTCCCCCGAGACTGGAAACACCATATATTTT
TRBJ1-2 TRBD1 TRBV4-2 - CASSQDTGGGYGYTF TGTGCCAGCAGCCAAGATACAGGGGGCGGCTATGGCTACACCTTC
TRBJ2-3 TRBD1 TRBV6-5 - CAVWTGSTDTQYF TGTGCCGTTTGGACAGGGAGCACAGATACGCAGTATTTT
TRBJ2-2 TRBD2 TRBV19 - CASSIVRASGNGNTGELFF TGTGCCAGTAGTATAGTAAGGGCTAGCGGGAATGGTAACACCGGGGAGCTGTTTTTT
TRBJ1-3 - TRBV6-5 few CASSRSGNTIYF TGTGCCAGCAGCCGCTCTGGAAACACCATATATTTT
TRBJ1-4 TRBD1 TRBV5-1 - CASSLEGDSGYEKLFF TGCGCCAGCAGCTTAGAGGGGGACAGTGGGTATGAAAAACTGTTTTTT
TRBJ2-1 TRBD2 TRBV7-9 - CASSDGGGRELEQFF TGTGCCAGCAGCGACGGAGGCGGGAGAGAACTCGAGCAGTTCTTC
TRBJ2-1 TRBD2 TRBV28 - CAGRTSGYNEQFF TGTGCCGGCAGGACTAGTGGGTACAATGAGCAGTTCTTC
TRBJ2-7 TRBD2 TRBV7-8 - CASSLWREDEQYF TGTGCCAGCAGCTTGTGGCGGGAGGACGAGCAGTACTTC
TRBJ2-3 TRBD2 TRBV13 - CASSSSGTSVTDTQYF TGTGCCAGCAGCTCCTCCGGGACTAGCGTCACAGATACGCAGTATTTT
TRBJ1-1 TRBD1 TRBV28 - CASKTGLEAFF TGTGCCAGCAAGACAGGGCTTGAAGCTTTCTTT
TRBJ2-1 TRBD1 TRBV5-1 - CASSLGTGGDEQFF TGCGCCAGCAGCTTGGGAACAGGGGGCGATGAGCAGTTCTTC
TRBJ2-3 - TRBV5-5 - CASSSRTDTQYF TGTGCCAGCTCGAGTCGCACAGATACGCAGTATTTT
TRBJ1-2 - TRBV5-4 few CASSFRGAGYTF TGTGCCAGCAGCTTTCGGGGGGCTGGCTACACCTTC
TRBJ1-6 - TRBV13 - CASSSSYTSEGNSPLHF TGTGCCAGCAGCTCAAGTTACACCTCGGAGGGTAATTCACCCCTCCACTTT
TRBJ1-1 - TRBV6-5 - CASSPGPRQAFF TGTGCCAGCAGTCCTGGCCCTCGACAGGCTTTCTTT
TRBJ1-1 - TRBV6-6 once CASSYSAGNTEAFF TGTGCCAGCAGTTACTCGGCAGGGAACACTGAAGCTTTCTTT
TRBJ2-7 TRBD1 TRBV10-3 - CAISPQDRGSEQYF TGTGCCATCAGCCCTCAAGACAGGGGGTCCGAGCAGTACTTC
TRBJ2-7 - TRBV3-1/TRBV3-2 few CASSQELAASYEQYF TGTGCCAGCAGCCAAGAACTCGCGGCTTCCTACGAGCAGTACTTC
TRBJ2-7 TRBD1 TRBV11-3 few CASSFPGTETTYEQYF TGTGCCAGCAGCTTCCCCGGGACAGAAACCACCTACGAGCAGTACTTC
TRBJ2-1 TRBD2 TRBV24-1 - CATSEFSGRAGKPEQFF TGTGCCACCAGTGAATTTAGCGGGAGGGCCGGGAAACCTGAGCAGTTCTTC
TRBJ2-1 - TRBV27 - CASGLTWNEQFF TGTGCCAGCGGGCTAACGTGGAATGAGCAGTTCTTC
TRBJ2-3 - TRBV19 - CASSAAPRRDTQYF TGTGCCAGTAGTGCCGCTCCGAGGAGGGATACGCAGTATTTT
TRBJ2-3 TRBD1 TRBV27 - CASSPLDRGDTQYF TGTGCCAGCAGTCCTCTGGACAGGGGGGATACGCAGTATTTT
TRBJ2-5 TRBD1 TRBV28 - CASRPGQGWGETQYF TGTGCCAGCAGACCGGGACAGGGTTGGGGAGAGACCCAGTACTTC
TRBJ1-2 TRBD1 TRBV2 - CASSGDREIGGYTF TGTGCCAGCAGCGGGGACAGAGAGATTGGGGGCTACACCTTC
TRBJ1-1 - TRBV6-6 - CASSYSAGFFF TGTGCCAGCAGTTACTCGGCAGGGTTTTTCTTT
TRBJ2-2 - TRBV27 - CASGEDRNTGELFF TGTGCCAGCGGCGAGGACAGGAACACCGGGGAGCTGTTTTTT
TRBJ1-1 - TRBV28 - CASTGFGGRGNTEAFF TGTGCCAGCACTGGTTTCGGAGGCAGGGGGAACACTGAAGCTTTCTTT
TRBJ2-1 TRBD1 TRBV7-2 - CASSHRDRGPESYNEQFF TGTGCCAGCAGCCACCGGGACAGGGGGCCTGAAAGCTACAATGAGCAGTTCTTC
TRBJ1-3 TRBD1 TRBV11-2 few CASSPGQGFGNTIYF TGTGCCAGCAGCCCGGGACAGGGCTTTGGAAACACCATATATTTT
TRBJ2-3 TRBD1 TRBV7-3 - CASSNLGQGGTDTQYF TGTGCCAGCAGCAACCTGGGACAGGGTGGAACAGATACGCAGTATTTT
TRBJ1-4 - TRBV5-1 - CASSLETVNEKLFF TGCGCCAGCAGCTTGGAGACAGTTAATGAAAAACTGTTTTTT
TRBJ2-1 - TRBV5-4 - CASSLAGEYINNEQFF TGTGCCAGCAGCTTGGCCGGGGAGTACATTAACAATGAGCAGTTCTTC
TRBJ1-5 TRBD1 TRBV27 once CASRRDRYQPQHF TGTGCCAGCAGGAGGGACAGATATCAGCCCCAGCATTTT
TRBJ2-4 TRBD2 TRBV7-9 - CASSLGGLGQKNIQYF TGTGCCAGCAGCTTAGGGGGACTAGGCCAGAAAAACATTCAGTACTTC
TRBJ1-2 TRBD1 TRBV7-9 - CASSLAPGQGLNYGYTF TGTGCCAGCAGCTTAGCGCCGGGACAGGGACTCAACTATGGCTACACCTTC
TRBJ2-5 - TRBV11-1 - CASSDRGQKETQYF TGTGCCAGCAGCGATAGAGGACAGAAAGAGACCCAGTACTTC
TRBJ1-1 TRBD1 TRBV7-2 - CASSITRQGATEAFF TGTGCCAGCAGCATCACTCGACAGGGGGCCACTGAAGCTTTCTTT